These 31 T cell receptor beta chains were all obtained from the same sample, sequenced in a study of T cells in Graves' hyperthyroidism and ophthalmopathy. What was amplified from RNA transcripts were TCR beta CDR3 regions. HTBI primers were the set used in a first-round RT-PCR of the TCR CDR3. Each CDR3 protein gets one entry after TCRdb re-called the multiplex PCR reads with MiXCR. Of around 300,000 distinct CDR3 sequences in the sample, about 13% are singletons; the top ten hold around 32%. Sequenced material: blood. All receptors derive from a woman aged 40-49 years with Graves' ophthalmopathy.

The V and J genes are TRBV11-3 and TRBJ2-2; D remains ambiguous. The CDR3 runs 16 residues. Trimming shortened V by 3 bases and J by 6 bases, and 17 bases separated the two germline ends. From germline, CDR1 is SGHNT and CDR2 YENEEA. CDR3 loop: CASSFSASISAGELFF. CDR3 bases: TGTGCCAGCAGCTTTTCGGCGAGTATAAGTGCCGGGGAGCTGTTTTTT.

Worth noting for this clonotype: Mismatch with germline at one junction end may stem from a read error. The gene calls are TRBV4-1 and TRBJ1-1, with D unclear. Per germline, CDR1 MGHRA and CDR2 YSYEKL. The length of the CDR3 is 15 residues. CDR3 in amino acids: CASRTAFVSSTETFF. CDR3 sequence (DNA): TGCGCCAGCAGAACGGCCTTCGTTTCTAGCACTGAAACTTTCTTT.

This clonotype was recorded at least ten times. The J gene is TRBJ1-1, the V gene TRBV2, with a tentative D call TRBD1 (5 bases). This CDR3 comprises 15 residues. Germline V gives CDR1 SNHLY, CDR2 FYNNEI. The germline V and J ends were trimmed by 3 bases and 4 bases, with 15 bases remaining between them. CDR3 sequence reads: CASSDAGGLSTEAFF. In DNA, the CDR3 is TGTGCCAGCAGTGATGCCGGGGGGTTGAGCACTGAAGCTTTCTTT.

This clonotype was seen more than once but under ten times. This chain links TRBV3-1 with TRBJ2-1, with a tentative D call TRBD2 (5 bases). The ends were cut back, 4 bases at V and 12 bases at J, with 16 bases in the middle. CDR3 size: 13 residues. Germline CDR1 reads LGHDT; CDR2 reads YNNKEL (reference sequence). CDR3 residues: CASSLGGGRGQFF. In nucleotides, the CDR3 is TGTGCCAGCAGCCTAGGTGGTGGCCGGGGGCAGTTCTTC.

This clonotype came up many times. CDR3 nucleotide sequence: TGTGCCAGCAGTGGACAAGCAAATCGGGATACGCAGTATTTT. The encoded protein is CASSGQANRDTQYF. The genes are TRBV6-1 and TRBJ2-3; D is undetermined. Trimming pared 4 bases from V and 6 bases from J, leaving 14 bases between. From germline, CDR1 is MNHNS and CDR2 SASEGT. The CDR3 has 14 amino acids.

As for this clonotype: Since a much larger clone is just one base distant, this may be a read error. The J gene is TRBJ2-1, the V gene TRBV11-1, with D possibly being TRBD2 (5 bases). The CDR3 is 13 amino acids. CDR1 and CDR2 (germline): SGHAT, FQDESV (reference sequence). CDR3 coding DNA: TGTGCCGGCAGCCCCCCGTTAGCGCATGAGCAGTTCTTC. Translating gives CAGSPPLAHEQFF.

This clonotype was detected many times. The CDR3 spells CGAGDNQPQHF. Written as DNA, the CDR3 is TGTGGCGCGGGGGATAATCAGCCCCAGCATTTT. The V call is TRBV19, the J call TRBJ1-5, with D possibly being TRBD1 (5 bases). The germline V gene has CDR1 LNHDA and CDR2 SQIVND (reference sequence). The CDR3 length is 11 residues. Complete variable domain (other parts from reference TRBV19 and TRBJ1-5): DGGITQSPKYLFRKEGQNVTLSCEQNLNHDAMYWYRQDPGQGLRLIYYSQIVNDFQKGDIAEGYSVSREKKESFPLTVTSAQKNPTAFYLCGAGDNQPQHFGDGTRLSIL.

V is TRBV4-1 and J is TRBJ1-3, with D hard to call. The CDR3 length is 15 residues. V was clipped by 0 bases and J by 0 bases, with 6 bases between them. CDR1 MGHRA and CDR2 YSYEKL come from the germline V gene. The CDR3 nucleotides are TGCGCCAGCAGCCAAGAGCCGAACTCTGGAAACACCATATATTTT. Translating it yields CASSQEPNSGNTIYF.

This clonotype showed up many times. The chain combines TRBV6-1 with TRBJ1-1; tentative D call: TRBD1 (5 bases). Germline V CDR1 and CDR2: MNHNS, SASEGT. The V end lost 0 bases, the J end lost 0 bases, and 11 bases lay between the germline ends. This CDR3 comprises 16 residues. CDR3 coding DNA: TGTGCCAGCAGTGAAGCCCCCGGGACGGTGAACACTGAAGCTTTCTTT. Translating it yields CASSEAPGTVNTEAFF.

This clonotype was picked up many times. V and J are TRBV28 and TRBJ2-7; tentative D call: TRBD2 (6 bases). V lost 1 base and J 7 bases, leaving 20 bases between the germline ends. The CDR3 has 16 residues. Germline V gives CDR1 MDHEN, CDR2 SYDVKM. Here the CDR3 DNA reads TGTGCCAGCAGTTTATTGGATGGGACTCGGAGCCTGGAGCAGTACTTC. Protein sequence: CASSLLDGTRSLEQYF.

J is TRBJ2-6 and V is TRBV24-1; TRBD2 matches at 8 bases. The germline V gene has CDR1 KGHDR and CDR2 SFDVKD. This CDR3 spans 15 amino acids. In DNA, the CDR3 is TGTACCGTTAGCGGGGCTAGCTCTGGGGCCAACGTCCTGACTTTC. Protein sequence: CTVSGASSGANVLTF.

This clonotype was counted at least ten times. This chain connects TRBV3-1 to TRBJ1-1; D possibly corresponds to TRBD1 (5 bases). Trimming left V 2 bases short and J 4 bases short, with 14 bases between. Germline CDR1 LGHDT, CDR2 YNNKEL (reference sequence). CDR3 length equals 15 residues. The CDR3 spells CASSQRDGPGTEAFF. Written as DNA, the CDR3 is TGTGCCAGCAGCCAACGGGACGGTCCCGGCACTGAAGCTTTCTTT. Looking up the rest from reference TRBV3-1 and TRBJ1-1 gives the full variable domain: DTAVSQTPKYLVTQMGNDKSIKCEQNLGHDTMYWYKQDSKKFLKIMFSYNNKELIINETVPNRFSPKSPDKAHLNLHINSLELGDSAVYFCASSQRDGPGTEAFFGQGTRLTVV.

This clonotype was observed many times. The chain uses TRBV11-1 and TRBJ1-1; weak D call: TRBD1 (5 bases). With 0 bases removed from V and 7 bases from J, the gap between germline ends came to 9 bases. There are 13 residues in the CDR3. Germline CDR1 reads SGHAT; CDR2 reads FQDESV (reference sequence). CDR3 amino acids: CASSLAGTNEAFF. In nucleotides, the CDR3 is TGTGCCAGCAGCTTAGCTGGGACCAATGAAGCTTTCTTT. Full variable domain (outside the CDR3, taken from reference TRBV11-1 and TRBJ1-1): EAEVAQSPRYKITEKSQAVAFWCDPISGHATLYWYRQILGQGPELLVQFQDESVVDDSQLPKDRFSAERLKGVDSTLKIQPAELGDSAMYLCASSLAGTNEAFFGQGTRLTVV.

This clonotype was detected many times. The rearrangement links TRBV28 to TRBJ2-7; the D gene is possibly TRBD1 (6 bases). From germline, CDR1 is MDHEN and CDR2 SYDVKM. V was clipped by 6 bases and J by 3 bases, with 12 bases between them. CDR3 length equals 13 residues. CDR3 in DNA: TGTGCCAGCAGCTGGGGACAAAACTACGAGCAGTACTTC. This sequence encodes CASSWGQNYEQYF.

This clonotype was observed once. This chain links TRBV19 with TRBJ1-2, with 7 nucleotides matching TRBD1. Germline loops: CDR1 LNHDA, CDR2 SQIVND (reference sequence). This CDR3 is 15 amino acids long. The trim removed 7 bases at V and 4 bases at J, leaving 12 bases unmatched. In DNA form, the CDR3 reads TGTGCCAGTAAAGAAAATACAGGGGACGGCTATGGCTACACCTTC. This sequence encodes CASKENTGDGYGYTF.

This clonotype appeared many times. The CDR3 is CSAPSSGAPSSTDTQYF. For the CDR3, the DNA is TGCAGTGCCCCCTCTAGCGGGGCCCCCTCTAGCACAGATACGCAGTATTTT. The gene calls are TRBV20-1 and TRBJ2-3; 9 bases agree with TRBD2. Germline V gene data show CDR1 as DFQATT and CDR2 as SNEGSKA (reference sequence). V lost 6 bases, J lost 0 bases, and 13 bases stayed unmatched. There are 17 residues in the CDR3.

This clonotype was seen at least ten times. The chain recombines TRBV2 with TRBJ1-2; 7 bases align to TRBD1. This CDR3 contains 15 residues. Germline V gene lookup returns CDR1 SNHLY and CDR2 FYNNEI. V trimming: 6 bases; J trimming: 1 base; junction bases outside the gene matches: 8. CDR3 DNA: TGTGCCAGCAGCGCACAGGGGAAACTTAACTATGGCTACACCTTC. It translates to CASSAQGKLNYGYTF.

This chain connects TRBV6-2 or TRBV6-3 to TRBJ1-2; TRBD1 agrees at 8 bases. Germline values: CDR1 MNHEY, CDR2 SVGEGT. The CDR3 extends over 16 amino acids. Germline trimming cut 3 bases from V and 3 bases from J; bases unmatched to any gene: 9. In nucleotides, the CDR3 is TGTGCCAGCAGTTATTGGACAGGGAGACTCGACTATGGCTACACCTTC. Its translation is CASSYWTGRLDYGYTF.

This clonotype showed up many times. The V gene is TRBV11-1, the J gene TRBJ2-5; unclear D gene. The germline V and J ends were trimmed by 1 base and 2 bases, with 2 bases remaining between them. This CDR3 comprises 12 residues. Germline V lookup: CDR1 SGHAT, CDR2 FQDESV (reference sequence). CDR3 amino acids: CASSLEQETQYF. The DNA of the CDR3 is TGTGCCAGCAGCTTAGAGCAAGAGACCCAGTACTTC.

This chain links TRBV7-9 with TRBJ2-5; 9 bases match TRBD2. Germline lookup yields CDR1 SEHNR and CDR2 FQNEAQ (reference sequence). The CDR3 consists of 13 residues. Trimming took 5 bases from V and 5 from J; bases not matched to a gene: 3. The CDR3 nucleotides are TGTGCCAGCAGCCCGAGCGGGGGGGAGACCCAGTACTTC. Its translation is CASSPSGGETQYF.

The chain employs TRBV11-2 and TRBJ2-1, with 15 positions matching TRBD2. CDR1 and CDR2 from the germline V gene are SGHAT and FQNNGV. The CDR3 contains 17 residues. J was trimmed by 10 bases and V by 5 bases; bases with no gene match: 12. CDR3 region: CASSNNGLAGGPREQFF. Written as DNA, the CDR3 is TGTGCCAGCAGCAACAACGGACTAGCGGGGGGGCCACGGGAGCAGTTCTTC.

This clonotype was seen more than once but under ten times. The V and J genes are TRBV6-1 and TRBJ1-1, with D tentatively TRBD1 (6 bases). Trimming left V 7 bases short and J 5 bases short, with 17 bases between. The CDR3 contains 14 residues. Germline CDR1 reads MNHNS; CDR2 reads SASEGT. Here the CDR3 DNA reads TGTGCCAGCATTCCGGGGGGCCCCGGAACTGAAGCTTTCTTT. It codes for CASIPGGPGTEAFF.

Many counts were recorded for this clonotype. The chain is built from TRBV28 and TRBJ2-7; 12 bases map to TRBD2. J was trimmed by 2 bases and V by 7 bases; bases with no gene match: 6. This CDR3 spans 15 amino acids. From germline, CDR1 is MDHEN and CDR2 SYDVKM. Written as DNA, the CDR3 is TGTGCCAGCATCGGATCTAGCGGGAGGGCCTACGAGCAGTACTTC. As protein: CASIGSSGRAYEQYF.

CDR3 loop: CASSFSNSGGYEQFF. CDR3 coding DNA: TGTGCCAGCAGCTTTAGTAATAGCGGGGGATATGAGCAGTTCTTC. This chain uses TRBV7-2 with TRBJ2-1, with 9 bases matching TRBD2. With V trimmed by 3 bases and J by 8 bases, 8 bases remained unmatched. This CDR3 comprises 15 residues. In germline, CDR1 is SGHTA, CDR2 FQGNSA.

The table lists this clonotype with many counts. The CDR3 DNA reads as TGTGCCAGCAGCTTAGAAGGGGTTCGGTACGAGACCCAGTACTTC. Protein sequence: CASSLEGVRYETQYF. The gene calls are TRBV11-2 and TRBJ2-5; a possible D gene is TRBD1 (5 bases). The CDR3 runs 15 residues. Trimming took off 0 bases at V and 5 bases at J, with 13 bases between the two ends. Germline V CDR1 and CDR2: SGHAT, FQNNGV.

At least ten counts were recorded for this clonotype. V is TRBV14 and J is TRBJ2-7, with 9 bases fitting TRBD1. This CDR3 is built from 16 residues. J lost 2 bases, V lost 3 bases, and 8 bases had no gene match. The V gene's germline CDR1 is SGHDN and CDR2 FVKESK. CDR3 sequence: CASSQEPGQGTYEQYF. In DNA form, the CDR3 reads TGTGCCAGCAGCCAGGAACCGGGACAGGGTACCTACGAGCAGTACTTC.

This clonotype has more than one count but fewer than ten. This chain uses TRBV7-2 with TRBJ2-1, with 8 nucleotides matching TRBD1. The CDR3 runs 16 residues. Trimming removed 4 bases from V and 3 bases from J; junction bases left unmatched: 8. CDR1 is SGHTA and CDR2 is FQGNSA in the germline V gene. DNA of the CDR3: TGTGCCAGCAGCTCCAGACAGGGGACAATCTACAATGAGCAGTTCTTC. Protein product: CASSSRQGTIYNEQFF.

Many counts were recorded for this clonotype. The chain uses TRBV27 and TRBJ2-7; 7 bases fit TRBD1. The CDR3 runs 14 residues. In germline, CDR1 is MNHEY, CDR2 SMNVEV (reference sequence). Trimming at V came to 6 bases and at J to 0 bases, leaving 5 bases not matched to a gene. In DNA, the CDR3 is TGTGCCAGCAGACCGGGACAGCTCTCCTACGAGCAGTACTTC. Encoded protein: CASRPGQLSYEQYF.

This clonotype was seen ten or more times. The chain recombines TRBV2 with TRBJ2-3; 9 nucleotides match TRBD1. The CDR3 length is 17 residues. Germline values: CDR1 SNHLY, CDR2 FYNNEI. J was trimmed by 1 base and V by 10 bases; bases with no gene match: 15. The CDR3 DNA sequence: TGTGCCATCGCGGGACAGGGAGGTAGCGGACGCACAGATACGCAGTATTTT. This translates into CAIAGQGGSGRTDTQYF.

This clonotype was recorded at least ten times. The rearrangement uses TRBV7-2 and TRBJ1-2; TRBD1 matches at 9 bases. Per germline, CDR1 SGHTA and CDR2 FQGNSA. The CDR3 loop spans 13 amino acids. V trimming: 6 bases; J trimming: 6 bases; junction bases outside the gene matches: 5. In DNA form, the CDR3 reads TGTGCCAGCAGACGGGGACAGGGAGATGGCTACACCTTC. Amino acids: CASRRGQGDGYTF. The full variable domain, in which reference TRBV7-2 and TRBJ1-2 provide the parts outside the CDR3, is GAGVSQSPSNKVTEKGKDVELRCDPISGHTALYWYRQSLGQGLEFLIYFQGNSAPDKSGLPSDRFSAERTGGSVSTLTIQRTQQEDSAVYLCASRRGQGDGYTFGSGTRLTVV.

This clonotype has at least ten counts. CDR3: CSVATALGTEAFF. Written as DNA, the CDR3 is TGCAGCGTCGCGACAGCTTTAGGCACTGAAGCTTTCTTT. This sequence joins TRBV29-1 and TRBJ1-1, with D possibly being TRBD1 (5 bases). The germline CDR1 and CDR2 sequences are SQVTM and ANQGSEA. The CDR3 covers 13 residues. V gave up 6 bases and J gave up 4 bases, with 15 bases separating them.